This T cell receptor beta chain is drawn from a study of CD8+ T cells in alopecia areata. General study findings and limits: The study found higher clonality in lesional than normal scalp, especially in alopecia totalis/universalis. Scalp samples also contribute reads from the resident alphabeta T cells found in normal skin.

Of note for this clone: Its specificity is unknown.

Sequencing relied on a cDNA template that was reverse transcribed from extracted RNA. The repertoire was sequenced with immunoSEQ multiplex PCR; TCRdb's copy has only in-frame clones and lacks some. Among roughly 200,000 clones listed, 63% were seen once. CDR1 is SGDLS and CDR2 is YYNGEE in the germline V gene. Trimming removed 0 bases at V and 6 bases at J, with 6 bases between. This CDR3 spans 12 amino acids. The gene calls are TRBV9 and TRBJ1-2; the D is unclear. This TCR derives from a human donor with alopecia areata. The material was CD4+ T cells sorted from blood, obtained at week 0. CDR3 loop: CASSVDRHGYTF. The CDR3, as DNA: TGTGCCAGCAGCGTAGATCGGCATGGCTACACCTTC.